These 4 T cell receptor beta chains share one sample of origin, sequenced in a study of graft-versus-host responses after intestinal transplantation. Their target antigens are unknown. Assay: immunoSEQ multiplex PCR; the TCRdb copy retains only in-frame clones and omits some. The sample has over 70,000 clones; 90% to 95% are singletons. This specimen was unstimulated CD8+ T cells sorted from spleen or lymph node cells, taken before intestinal transplant. These receptors were taken from a human donor who received an intestinal transplant.

This chain joins TRBV4-1 and TRBJ2-1; D is perhaps TRBD1 (5 bases). V dropped 2 bases and J dropped 8 bases, with 19 bases sitting between them. Germline V gene data show CDR1 as MGHRA and CDR2 as YSYEKL. The CDR3 is 16 amino acids. The CDR3 DNA follows: TGCGCCAGCAGCCAAAGGGTGGGCAGGGCCAGTGATGAGCAGTTCTTC. The encoded protein is CASSQRVGRASDEQFF.

CDR3 DNA: TGTGCCAGCAGTTATAGAGATACGCAGTATTTT. It encodes CASSYRDTQYF. The rearrangement uses TRBV6-6 and TRBJ2-3; D call uncertain. The CDR3 runs to 11 residues. Germline-derived CDR1 and CDR2 are MNHNY and SVGAGI (reference sequence). V lost 3 bases to trimming and J lost 5 bases, with 3 bases between them.

The V gene is TRBV19, the J gene TRBJ1-2, with 9 positions matching TRBD1. Germline loops: CDR1 LNHDA, CDR2 SQIVND (reference sequence). The CDR3 extends over 14 amino acids. The V gene end was trimmed by 3 bases and the J gene end by 4 bases; junction bases not matched to a gene: 3. CDR3: CASSIRDRVYGYTF. For the CDR3, the DNA is TGTGCCAGTAGTATCCGGGACAGGGTCTATGGCTACACCTTC.

J is TRBJ1-1 and V is TRBV10-3; D gene uncertain. The CDR3 sequence is 14 residues long. Between the trimmed V and J ends, which lost 4 bases and 1 base, there was a span of 10 bases. The V gene's germline CDR1 is ENHRY and CDR2 SYGVKD. CDR3 nucleotides: TGTGCCATCAGTGCGGCGGGTGGGAACACTGAAGCTTTCTTT. It translates to CAISAAGGNTEAFF.